This TCR beta chain emerged from a study of T cell repertoires in ileal Crohn's disease. This CDR3 spans 15 amino acids. Germline V gene sequence: CDR1 SGHRS, CDR2 YFSETQ. Trimming cost V 4 bases and J 2 bases; bases outside gene matches: 8. Whole-study results and caveats: Every patient over 26.8% clonality showed endoscopic recurrence.

As for this clone: Its antigen is undetermined.

The repertoire was sequenced with immunoSEQ multiplex PCR; TCRdb's copy has only in-frame clones and lacks some. The sample lists about 5,000 clones, 95% seen once, with 0.3% to 0.35% in the top ten. The sequence derives from an adult with Crohn's disease. The sequencing input was ileal tissue. V is TRBV5-1 and J is TRBJ1-2, with 7 nucleotides matching TRBD1. Here the CDR3 reads CASSRARGTNYGYTF. CDR3 in DNA: TGCGCCAGCAGCAGGGCCAGGGGGACCAACTATGGCTACACCTTC.